This T cell receptor (beta chain) was recorded in a study of Ad26.COV2.S vaccination and SARS-CoV-2 variants. Study information: Intramuscularly, Ad26.COV2.S was given either once or twice, 56 days apart. General study points: Ad26.COV2.S recipients had broader spike-specific TCRs (P = 0.0014). Spike-specific responses of CD8+ and CD4+ T cells were reported to display substantial breadth after vaccination.

As for treatment: some 19 received Ad26.COV2.S at low or high dose, single or two shots; about 5 received placebo; per-sample allocation not given. Repertoires come from day 63 after the first vaccine or placebo injection. TCRdb keeps only in-frame clones here, not all; method: immunoSEQ multiplex PCR. The profile covers hundreds of thousands of clones, with 80% to 90% appearing a single time and around 3% taken by the ten largest. This clone was seen just once. Its antigen remains unidentified. The starting material was peripheral blood, obtained in a trial of Ad26.COV2.S vaccine versus placebo. The TCR originated in a person between 18 and 59 years old who received the Ad26.COV2.S COVID-19 vaccine or a placebo.

The CDR3 bases are TGTGCCAGCAGCCGAAGCACAGGGGGGGGAGATACGCAGTATTTT. Residues: CASSRSTGGGDTQYF. The gene calls are TRBV5-4 and TRBJ2-3; D is possibly TRBD1 (8 bases). CDR3 length: 15 residues. V was clipped by 4 bases and J by 5 bases, with 17 bases between them. The V gene's germline CDR1 is SGHNT and CDR2 YYREEE (reference sequence).